Presented here are 8 T cell receptor beta chains from one specimen sequenced in a study of vaccination and CD4 T cells after COVID-19. These receptors are not linked to any known antigen. Once obtained from cultured CD4+ T cells, the DNA was sequenced using the Oncomine TCR Beta short-read assay. One entry per CDR3 protein, called by TCRdb with MiXCR from the PCR reads. The sample records 10,000 to 15,000 distinct CDR3 sequences, about 40% being singletons. Sample treatment: roughly 10-day PBMC culture with coronavirus spike peptide pools or control peptides (ViraFEST assay). Sequenced here: CD4+ T cells from blood, cultured in vitro, sampled before SARS-CoV-2 vaccination. The source of these receptors is a human donor who had recovered from COVID-19.

J is TRBJ1-1 and V is TRBV10-3; D ambiguous. Trimming shortened V by 10 bases and J by 3 bases, and 12 bases separated the two germline ends. Germline assignment: CDR1 ENHRY and CDR2 SYGVKD. This CDR3 has 12 residues. The DNA of the CDR3 is TGTGCCACCGGAAAGAAGGACACTGAAGCTTTCTTT. It is translated as CATGKKDTEAFF.

This clonotype was observed a few times. This chain links TRBV6-1 with TRBJ2-2; perhaps TRBD2 as D (6 bases). Germline V gene lookup returns CDR1 MNHNS and CDR2 SASEGT. The CDR3 consists of 15 residues. Trimming removed 7 bases from V and 1 base from J, with 13 bases in between. The CDR3 here is CASIGLAQNTGELFF. The DNA of the CDR3 is TGTGCCAGCATTGGCCTAGCGCAGAACACCGGGGAGCTGTTTTTT.

This clonotype appeared a few times. The chain couples TRBV7-9 to TRBJ2-5; D could derive from TRBD1 or TRBD2 (5 bases each). CDR1 and CDR2 (germline): SEHNR, FQNEAQ (reference sequence). Between the trimmed V and J ends, which lost 1 base and 5 bases, there was a span of 14 bases. This CDR3 has 15 residues. For the CDR3, the DNA is TGTGCCAGCAGCTTAGTTTGGGGGATTAATGAGACCCAGTACTTC. Translation: CASSLVWGINETQYF. Drawing the rest from reference TRBV7-9 and TRBJ2-5, the complete variable domain is DTGVSQNPRHKITKRGQNVTFRCDPISEHNRLYWYRQTLGQGPEFLTYFQNEAQLEKSRLLSDRFSAERPKGSFSTLEIQRTEQGDSAMYLCASSLVWGINETQYFGPGTRLLVL.

The chain has TRBV20-1 and TRBJ2-3; D unclear. This CDR3 is 11 amino acids long. In germline, CDR1 is DFQATT, CDR2 SNEGSKA (reference sequence). V dropped 3 bases and J dropped 2 bases, with 3 bases sitting between them. The CDR3 loop reads CSARSTDTQYF. In nucleotides, the CDR3 is TGCAGTGCTAGGTCCACAGATACGCAGTATTTT.

This clonotype was seen more than once but under ten times. This chain uses TRBV6-5 with TRBJ1-2; D gene uncertain. Trimming cost V 0 bases and J 2 bases, with 19 bases left between them. The CDR3 covers 18 residues. The germline V gene encodes CDR1 MNHEY and CDR2 SVGAGI. The CDR3 spells CASSYSNRLLDSNYGYTF. The CDR3 bases are TGTGCCAGCAGTTACTCGAATCGGCTTCTGGACTCCAACTATGGCTACACCTTC.

The rearrangement links TRBV18 to TRBJ2-7; TRBD2 aligns across 7 bases. CDR1 and CDR2 (germline): KGHSH, LQKENI. CDR3 length: 13 residues. Germline trimming cut 6 bases from V and 5 bases from J; bases unmatched to any gene: 7. The CDR3 region has the DNA TGTGCCAGCTCCCCGACTAGCCCCCACGAGCAGTACTTC. Protein product: CASSPTSPHEQYF.

V usage is TRBV7-2 and J usage is TRBJ2-7; 9 nucleotides align to TRBD2. The CDR3 extends over 17 amino acids. V shed 5 bases and J 4 bases; nucleotides not matched to a gene: 15. Germline V gene lookup returns CDR1 SGHTA and CDR2 FQGNSA. CDR3 sequence (DNA): TGTGCCAGCAGCCTAGGAGCTCCAGCGGGAGGTCAATACGAGCAGTACTTC. Protein: CASSLGAPAGGQYEQYF. Complete variable domain (other parts from reference TRBV7-2 and TRBJ2-7): GAGVSQSPSNKVTEKGKDVELRCDPISGHTALYWYRQSLGQGLEFLIYFQGNSAPDKSGLPSDRFSAERTGGSVSTLTIQRTQQEDSAVYLCASSLGAPAGGQYEQYFGPGTRLTVT.

This clonotype was observed a few times. The V gene is TRBV19, the J gene TRBJ1-5, with 10 bases fitting TRBD1. The CDR3 totals 15 residues. Unmatched junction bases numbered 5, after V lost 2 bases and J lost 7 bases. The germline CDR1 and CDR2 sequences are LNHDA and SQIVND (reference sequence). The chain's CDR3 is CASSISTGGRQPQHF. CDR3 nucleotides: TGTGCCAGTAGTATATCGACAGGGGGCCGCCAGCCCCAGCATTTT.